A single sample is the source of the 28 T cell receptor beta chains below, sequenced in a study of T cell changes during pregnancy in multiple sclerosis. Method: immunoSEQ multiplex PCR; TCRdb's copy keeps in-frame clones and lacks some. The repertoire holds over 50,000 clones, with roughly 89% as singletons. Material: peripheral blood from another person, used as feeder cells. The receptors shown here come from a human donor whose cells served as feeder cells for cultures in a pregnancy study.

This clone was seen only once. The chain employs TRBV6-1 and TRBJ1-5; D call uncertain. The CDR3 totals 20 residues. The V gene's germline CDR1 is MNHNS and CDR2 SASEGT. The V and J ends lost 0 bases and 0 bases respectively, with 21 bases between them. In DNA form, the CDR3 reads TGTGCCAGCAGTGAAGCTTATGGCAGGATGGAGATGTATAGCAATCAGCCCCAGCATTTT. It codes for CASSEAYGRMEMYSNQPQHF.

The chain recombines TRBV19 with TRBJ1-1, with 9 bases aligning to TRBD1. V dropped 6 bases and J dropped 3; count of bases not matched to a gene: 8. The germline CDR1 and CDR2 sequences are LNHDA and SQIVND (reference sequence). This CDR3 comprises 15 residues. The CDR3 sequence: CASRPGTGWDTEAFF. The CDR3, as DNA: TGTGCCAGTAGACCTGGGACAGGGTGGGACACTGAAGCTTTCTTT.

The chain couples TRBV5-4 to TRBJ2-5; perhaps TRBD1 as D (5 bases). The germline V and J ends were trimmed by 0 bases and 5 bases, with 11 bases remaining between them. There are 14 residues in the CDR3. Germline CDR1 and CDR2: SGHNT and YYREEE (reference sequence). The CDR3 DNA sequence: TGTGCCAGCAGCTTGGGACAGCTACTGGAGACCCAGTACTTC. Its protein product is CASSLGQLLETQYF. Supplemented by reference TRBV5-4 and TRBJ2-5, the full variable domain reads ETGVTQSPTHLIKTRGQQVTLRCSSQSGHNTVSWYQQALGQGPQFIFQYYREEENGRGNFPPRFSGLQFPNYSSELNVNALELDDSALYLCASSLGQLLETQYFGPGTRLLVL.

V and J are TRBV10-3 and TRBJ1-1; D unresolved. In germline, CDR1 is ENHRY, CDR2 SYGVKD. The CDR3 contains 13 residues. Deletions cut 4 bases from V and 7 bases from J, with 13 bases between. The CDR3 spells CAISVQGNSEAFF. The CDR3 DNA reads as TGTGCCATCAGTGTTCAAGGGAATAGTGAAGCTTTCTTT.

This chain joins TRBV7-8 and TRBJ1-6, with 8 bases lining up with TRBD1. Germline lookup yields CDR1 SGHVS and CDR2 FQNEAQ. After removal of 3 bases from V and 7 bases from J, the junction contained 17 bases not matched to a gene. The CDR3 length is 19 residues. The CDR3 is CASSLSYSSTGVYNSPLHF. The CDR3, as DNA: TGTGCCAGCAGCTTGAGTTATAGTTCGACAGGGGTTTACAATTCACCCCTCCACTTT.

This clone appeared a single time. The chain is built from TRBV9 and TRBJ1-6; TRBD1 agrees at 8 bases. Trimming removed 7 bases from V and 14 bases from J; junction bases left unmatched: 11. Germline CDR1 is SGDLS and CDR2 is YYNGEE. This CDR3 spans 13 amino acids. This CDR3 reads CASGGTGRDSLHF. CDR3 DNA sequence: TGTGCCAGCGGCGGGACAGGCCGAGATTCCCTCCACTTT.

With regard to this clone: The junction shows a germline mismatch at one end, possibly a read error. The chain combines TRBV6-1 with TRBJ2-1, with D possibly being TRBD1 (5 bases). Germline CDR1 reads MNHNS; CDR2 reads SASEGT. The CDR3 totals 14 residues. CDR3 in amino acids: CASSERYIGALPIF. The CDR3 coding sequence is TGTGCCAGCAGTGAAAGATATATAGGGGCCCTCCCGATCTTC.

This rearrangement joins TRBV7-2 to TRBJ2-2; D perhaps matches TRBD2 (6 bases). Germline V gene data show CDR1 as SGHTA and CDR2 as FQGNSA. V lost 2 bases, J lost 5 bases, and 6 bases lay in between. The CDR3 runs 13 residues. CDR3 sequence reads: CASSLSGTGELFF. The CDR3 region has the DNA TGTGCCAGCAGCTTAAGCGGGACCGGGGAGCTGTTTTTT.

In DNA form, the CDR3 reads TGTGCCAGCAGCTTAGGGTACAGGGTTGGTCAGCCCCAGCATTTT. Amino acids: CASSLGYRVGQPQHF. This sequence joins TRBV7-2 and TRBJ1-5; weak D call: TRBD1 (6 bases). Trimming took 1 base from V and 6 from J, leaving 13 bases between them. This CDR3 has 15 amino acids. From germline, CDR1 is SGHTA and CDR2 FQGNSA.

This clone was recorded only once. V and J are TRBV19 and TRBJ1-3; no definite D call. Trimming shortened V by 4 bases and J by 0 bases, and 10 bases separated the two germline ends. Germline V gene sequence: CDR1 LNHDA, CDR2 SQIVND (reference sequence). The CDR3 has 15 amino acids. The CDR3 loop reads CASSKDRDSGNTIYF. For the CDR3, the DNA is TGTGCCAGTAGTAAAGACCGGGACTCTGGAAACACCATATATTTT.

This chain uses TRBV10-3 with TRBJ1-6, with TRBD1 as a possible D gene (6 bases). V dropped 1 base and J dropped 6 bases, with 10 bases sitting between them. Looked up from germline, CDR1 is ENHRY and CDR2 is SYGVKD. This CDR3 is 15 amino acids long. The CDR3 reads CAISELSQGNSPLHF. CDR3 nucleotide sequence: TGTGCCATCAGTGAGTTGTCACAGGGTAATTCACCCCTCCACTTT.

The V and J genes are TRBV11-2 and TRBJ2-3; no reliable D call. Trimming removed 0 bases at V and 6 bases at J, with 7 bases between. Germline CDR1 SGHAT, CDR2 FQNNGV. There are 13 residues in the CDR3. For the CDR3, the DNA is TGTGCCAGCAGCTTAGATCTAGGCGATACGCAGTATTTT. It encodes CASSLDLGDTQYF.

The chain carries TRBV30 and TRBJ2-7, with D unresolved. V lost 4 bases to trimming and J lost 3 bases, with 13 bases between them. This CDR3 has 13 amino acids. Germline V gene data show CDR1 as GTSNPN and CDR2 as SVGIG (reference sequence). The CDR3 DNA follows: TGTGCCTGGAATGATGGGGTTATCTACGAGCAGTACTTC. Protein product: CAWNDGVIYEQYF.

This clone appeared a single time. J is TRBJ2-1 and V is TRBV2, with TRBD1 as a possible D gene (6 bases). Germline CDR1 reads SNHLY; CDR2 reads FYNNEI. The CDR3 length is 14 residues. V was cut by 5 bases and J by 6 bases, with 14 bases left in between. CDR3 coding DNA: TGTGCCAGCAGTAGCCGGACAGCGTTCAATGAGCAGTTCTTC. Translating it yields CASSSRTAFNEQFF. Drawing the rest from reference TRBV2 and TRBJ2-1, the complete variable domain is EPEVTQTPSHQVTQMGQEVILRCVPISNHLYFYWYRQILGQKVEFLVSFYNNEISEKSEIFDDQFSVERPDGSNFTLKIRSTKLEDSAMYFCASSSRTAFNEQFFGPGTRLTVL.

J is TRBJ2-4 and V is TRBV5-1, with D maybe TRBD1 (6 bases). Germline values: CDR1 SGHRS, CDR2 YFSETQ. This CDR3 spans 13 amino acids. V was shortened by 1 base and J by 7 bases, with 9 bases between the two germline ends. The CDR3 reads CASSLSTGNIQYF. In nucleotides, the CDR3 is TGCGCCAGCAGCTTGAGTACAGGGAACATTCAGTACTTC.

The V gene is TRBV18, the J gene TRBJ2-3; 8 bases agree with TRBD2. The CDR3 spans 15 residues. Germline V gene sequence: CDR1 KGHSH, CDR2 LQKENI. V lost 4 bases and J lost 3; bases outside the gene matches: 6. CDR3 sequence: CASSLPGLGTDTQYF. The DNA of the CDR3 is TGTGCCAGCTCACTCCCGGGACTAGGGACAGATACGCAGTATTTT.

The CDR3 region is CATRGAGELFF. DNA of the CDR3: TGTGCCACGCGAGGGGCCGGGGAGCTGTTTTTT. This chain links TRBV6-5 with TRBJ2-2; either TRBD1 or TRBD2 may fit D (5 bases each). The germline gives CDR1 MNHEY, CDR2 SVGAGI. The CDR3 totals 11 residues. Trimming left V 10 bases short and J 6 bases short, with 9 bases between.

J is TRBJ2-3 and V is TRBV6-1; 10 bases are a match to TRBD2. The CDR3 has 18 amino acids. V shed 2 bases, J shed 2 bases, and the junction held 10 bases outside the gene matches. Germline V gene data show CDR1 as MNHNS and CDR2 as SASEGT. The CDR3 nucleotides are TGTGCCAGCAGTGAATCGGTAGCGGGGGGATCCACCACAGATACGCAGTATTTT. Translated, it gives CASSESVAGGSTTDTQYF.

V gene TRBV14 combines with J gene TRBJ2-1; 8 bases agree with TRBD1. V shed 0 bases, J shed 3 bases, and the junction held 10 bases outside the gene matches. Germline loops: CDR1 SGHDN, CDR2 FVKESK. The CDR3 is 18 amino acids. The CDR3 sequence is CASSQDFMDRDNYNEQFF. In nucleotides, the CDR3 is TGTGCCAGCAGCCAAGACTTCATGGACAGGGATAACTACAATGAGCAGTTCTTC. Complete variable domain (other parts from reference TRBV14 and TRBJ2-1): EAGVTQFPSHSVIEKGQTVTLRCDPISGHDNLYWYRRVMGKEIKFLLHFVKESKQDESGMPNNRFLAERTGGTYSTLKVQPAELEDSGVYFCASSQDFMDRDNYNEQFFGPGTRLTVL.

The rearrangement links TRBV30 to TRBJ1-3; D not certain. V dropped 0 bases and J dropped 0 bases, with 15 bases sitting between them. This CDR3 is 17 amino acids long. Germline CDR1 and CDR2: GTSNPN and SVGIG (reference sequence). The CDR3 DNA sequence: TGTGCCTGGAGTGTACGTGGGGTCGGACGCTCTGGAAACACCATATATTTT. Protein sequence: CAWSVRGVGRSGNTIYF.

A single count supports this clone. This sequence joins TRBV28 and TRBJ2-3; D call uncertain. CDR1 is MDHEN, CDR2 SYDVKM, per germline. V was cut by 4 bases and J by 0 bases, with 11 bases left in between. This CDR3 has 15 residues. CDR3 DNA sequence: TGTGCCAGCAGTTGGCCTATTTCTAGCACAGATACGCAGTATTTT. As protein: CASSWPISSTDTQYF.

This rearrangement joins TRBV5-1 to TRBJ2-3, with 10 bases matching TRBD2. Per the germline V gene, CDR1 is SGHRS and CDR2 is YFSETQ. The CDR3 totals 18 residues. With V trimmed by 0 bases and J by 3 bases, 10 bases remained unmatched. The CDR3 protein is CASSLGSPSGGATDTQYF. The CDR3 DNA reads as TGCGCCAGCAGCTTGGGATCCCCCAGCGGGGGGGCTACAGATACGCAGTATTTT.

This chain connects TRBV27 to TRBJ1-2; 10 bases line up with TRBD1. The CDR3 length is 14 residues. Germline V gives CDR1 MNHEY, CDR2 SMNVEV (reference sequence). V dropped 3 bases and J dropped 8; count of bases not matched to a gene: 6. CDR3 loop: CASSFSGQGYGYTF. Here the CDR3 DNA reads TGTGCCAGCAGTTTTTCGGGACAGGGGTACGGCTACACCTTC.

The chain combines TRBV5-4 with TRBJ1-3; D gene uncertain. With 0 bases removed from V and 1 base from J, the gap between germline ends came to 5 bases. CDR3 length: 14 amino acids. Germline values: CDR1 SGHNT, CDR2 YYREEE (reference sequence). CDR3 protein: CASSLEGSGNTIYF. The CDR3 nucleotides read TGTGCCAGCAGCTTGGAGGGTTCTGGAAACACCATATATTTT.

This rearrangement joins TRBV7-3 to TRBJ2-1, with 12 bases that match TRBD2. CDR3 length equals 17 residues. V was clipped by 0 bases and J by 4 bases; unmatched bases: 4. Germline CDR1 is SGHTA and CDR2 is FQGTGA. The CDR3 region has the DNA TGTGCCAGCAGCTTAACAGGACTAGCGGGATTGTACAATGAGCAGTTCTTC. Translating it yields CASSLTGLAGLYNEQFF.

CDR3 protein: CASSRDRDTEAFF. CDR3 DNA: TGTGCCAGCAGTCGGGACAGGGACACTGAAGCTTTCTTT. V usage is TRBV6-1 and J usage is TRBJ1-1; TRBD1 aligns across 9 bases. Germline lookup yields CDR1 MNHNS and CDR2 SASEGT. With 5 bases clipped from V and 3 bases from J, the junction kept 1 base outside the gene matches. The CDR3 sequence is 13 residues long.

The chain joins TRBV19 to TRBJ1-6; D ambiguous. Germline V gene lookup returns CDR1 LNHDA and CDR2 SQIVND (reference sequence). This CDR3 has 15 residues. V shed 6 bases and J shed 9 bases, with 18 bases lying between them. Here the CDR3 reads CASSTWIDGSSPLHF. Here the CDR3 DNA reads TGTGCCAGTAGCACCTGGATAGACGGTTCTTCACCCCTCCACTTT.

The chain joins TRBV4-3 to TRBJ2-4; 7 positions agree with TRBD1. V lost 4 bases, J lost 1 base, and 4 bases stayed unmatched. The CDR3 totals 15 residues. The germline CDR1 and CDR2 sequences are LGHNA and YSLEER. In DNA, the CDR3 is TGCGCCAGCAGCCGGACAGGTTGGGCCAAAAACATTCAGTACTTC. It codes for CASSRTGWAKNIQYF.